This T cell receptor beta chain comes out of a study of patients and donors after allogeneic stem cell transplantation. Germline CDR1 reads SGHDT; CDR2 reads YYEEEE. This CDR3 region has 16 residues. V dropped 2 bases and J dropped 5; count of bases not matched to a gene: 12. TCRdb re-called the RT-PCR reads with MiXCR, one entry per CDR3 protein. In the table there are roughly 940,000 distinct CDR3 sequences, more than 15% of which are singletons. The gene calls are TRBV5-6 and TRBJ1-1; 7 bases are shared with TRBD1. The sample was blood, either unsorted or a sorted T cell fraction (not recorded which). This TCR came from a human donor who was either an allogeneic HSCT recipient or a stem cell or donor lymphocyte infusion donor (not recorded which). It is not recorded whose cells these are; they may come from a transplant donor. The CDR3 coding sequence is TGTGCCAGCAGCTTAGGAGGGGGCGCAAGATTAACTGAAGCTTTCTTT. Protein sequence: CASSLGGGARLTEAFF.